A selection of T cell receptor beta chains follows, all from one sample in a study of blood T cell repertoires in COVID-19. Produced via immunoSEQ multiplex PCR; TCRdb's table is partial and in-frame only. The sample gives about 520,000 clones, 80% to 90% of which show up once; about 3% is in the top ten. The source material was peripheral blood. The origin of the receptors is a human donor in a cohort sampled during active COVID-19. CDR3s include the opening cysteine and the closing phenylalanine or tryptophan. A D gene is named only where the DNA matches it firmly. The size field is filled for only some rows; it gives once, few, many or a size class.

cdr3_nt cdr3_aa j_call cdr3_length v_call d_call clone_size
TGCGCCAGCAGCTTGAGGGACAGGGGGAACACTGAAGCTTTCTTT CASSLRDRGNTEAFF TRBJ1-1 15 TRBV5-1 TRBD1 .
TGTGCCAGCAGGGATCGACAGGGGGTCAGCAATCAGCCCCAGCATTTT CASRDRQGVSNQPQHF TRBJ1-5 16 TRBV6-6 TRBD1 .
TGTGCCAGCAGTTACCGGGACAGGGGGCGGTATGGCTACACCTTC CASSYRDRGRYGYTF TRBJ1-2 15 TRBV27 TRBD1 few
TGTGCCAGCAGGCCTGACAGGGGGCCCGCTGGGAGCAATCAGCCCCAGCATTTT CASRPDRGPAGSNQPQHF TRBJ1-5 18 TRBV5-8 TRBD1 .
TGTGCCAGCTCACCCACCCGGGGGGGAATTAATGAAAAACTGTTTTTT CASSPTRGGINEKLFF TRBJ1-4 16 TRBV18 . .
TGTGCCAGCAGCCAGGTGGCCACCGGGGAGCTGTTTTTT CASSQVATGELFF TRBJ2-2 13 TRBV3-1/TRBV3-2 . .
TGTGCCAGCGAACTTCAGGGAACCGGGGAGCTGTTTTTT CASELQGTGELFF TRBJ2-2 13 TRBV25-1 . .
TGTGCCAGCAGCGAAGGGGCGCGTTATACGCAGTATTTT CASSEGARYTQYF TRBJ2-3 13 TRBV6-2/TRBV6-3 . .
TGTGCCAGTAGTACTCCCAGGGAGGGTAACTCCTACGAGCAGTACTTC CASSTPREGNSYEQYF TRBJ2-7 16 TRBV19 TRBD2 .
TGTGCCAGCAGCACCAGGACAGGGGTCTATGGCTACACCTTC CASSTRTGVYGYTF TRBJ1-2 14 TRBV5-6 TRBD1 .
TGCGCCAGCAGCTTGGGGGGGGAGTTCAATCAGCCCCAGCATTTT CASSLGGEFNQPQHF TRBJ1-5 15 TRBV5-1 . .
TGTGCCAGCAGCGTAGGGGTAGGGGAAACCTACGAGCAGTACTTC CASSVGVGETYEQYF TRBJ2-7 15 TRBV9 . .
TGTGCCAGCAGCCAGGCCGGTCATGAAAAACTGTTTTTT CASSQAGHEKLFF TRBJ1-4 13 TRBV7-9 . .
TGTGCCAGTAGTACCCGCGCAGGGTCCGAGACCCAGTACTTC CASSTRAGSETQYF TRBJ2-5 14 TRBV19 . .
TGTGCCAGCAGTTCCCCATACAAGGGGGTTAGGCAGCCCCAGCATTTT CASSSPYKGVRQPQHF TRBJ1-5 16 TRBV28 . .
TGTGCCAGCAGCGTCTTTCCCTTCCCCAGCACAGATACGCAGTATTTT CASSVFPFPSTDTQYF TRBJ2-3 16 TRBV9 . .
TGTGCCAGCAAGGGAGATAGCAATCAGCCCCAGCATTTT CASKGDSNQPQHF TRBJ1-5 13 TRBV2 . .
TGCGCCAGCAGCCCAGGGTTTGGCGAGCAGTACTTC CASSPGFGEQYF TRBJ2-7 12 TRBV5-1 . .
TGTGCCAGCAGGCCTACTGCCTCCGGCAATGAGCAGTTCTTC CASRPTASGNEQFF TRBJ2-1 14 TRBV7-9 . .
TGTGCCAGTAGCGTTCGTAGGGGCTACGAGCAGTACTTC CASSVRRGYEQYF TRBJ2-7 13 TRBV19 . .
TGTGCCAGCAGTTGGACTAGCGGCGAGCAGTACTTC CASSWTSGEQYF TRBJ2-7 12 TRBV7-2 TRBD2 .
TGTGCCAGCAGCTCCCGGGTGGGAGGATTTGCGGGTCAAGAGACCCAGTACTTC CASSSRVGGFAGQETQYF TRBJ2-5 18 TRBV7-2 . .
TGTGCCAGCAGTTCAGGCGGGAGGGTCGCCTACGAGCAGTACTTC CASSSGGRVAYEQYF TRBJ2-7 15 TRBV6-5 TRBD2 .